These 20 T cell receptor beta chains originate from one sample sequenced in a study of T cell changes during pregnancy in multiple sclerosis. This table comes from immunoSEQ multiplex PCR, and its TCRdb copy is limited to in-frame clones, with some not included. The sample has about 36,000 clones, about nine tenths seen once. The specimen was CD4+ T cells from peripheral blood mononuclear cells, collected in the second trimester of pregnancy. These receptor sequences come from a female donor in good health, enrolled as a control in a pregnancy study.

This chain joins TRBV28 and TRBJ1-2; 7 positions agree with TRBD1. The V gene's germline CDR1 is MDHEN and CDR2 SYDVKM. The CDR3 sequence is 14 residues long. V lost 1 base and J lost 8; bases outside the gene matches: 7. The CDR3 DNA reads TGTGCCAGCAGTTTATCCGCCGCAGGGGGGGGCTACACCTTC. This sequence encodes CASSLSAAGGGYTF.

The genes are TRBV19 and TRBJ1-5; no clear D gene. V was cut by 7 bases and J by 0 bases, with 7 bases left in between. In germline, CDR1 is LNHDA, CDR2 SQIVND (reference sequence). The CDR3 consists of 13 residues. CDR3 sequence reads: CASTPYSNQPQHF. The CDR3 DNA sequence: TGTGCCAGTACCCCTTATAGCAATCAGCCCCAGCATTTT.

Points on this clone: One end of the junction fails to match germline, which may point to a read error. V and J are TRBV7-7 and TRBJ2-5; 14 bases fit TRBD2. The DNA end is more similar to TRBJ2-7, so the J call may be wrong. Germline CDR1 SSHAT, CDR2 FNYEAQ (reference sequence). The CDR3 covers 15 residues. This CDR3 reads CASSLGTSGGHEQYF. DNA for the CDR3: TGTGCTAGCAGCCTCGGGACTAGCGGGGGCCACGAGCAGTACTTC.

The genes are TRBV4-2 and TRBJ2-5, with 9 bases identical to TRBD2. The germline V gene encodes CDR1 LGHNA and CDR2 YNFKEQ. The CDR3 loop spans 15 amino acids. The junction had 5 bases not matched to a gene; V was cut back by 4 bases and J by 2 bases. The CDR3 DNA reads TGTGCCAGCAGCCCTCGAGCGGGGGGTCAAGAGACCCAGTACTTC. Residues: CASSPRAGGQETQYF.

DNA of the CDR3: TGTGCCAGCTCACCGACAGGGATTATAGACGAAAAACTGTTTTTT. Translated, it gives CASSPTGIIDEKLFF. The rearrangement joins TRBV18 to TRBJ1-4, with 7 positions matching TRBD1. Germline assignment: CDR1 KGHSH and CDR2 LQKENI. This CDR3 is built from 15 residues. V was clipped by 3 bases and J by 8 bases; unmatched bases: 9.

This clone was seen once. The CDR3 reads CACTGTGLLGDYYGYTF. CDR3 sequence (DNA): TGTGCCTGCACCGGGACAGGCTTGTTGGGAGACTACTATGGCTACACCTTC. This sequence joins TRBV30 and TRBJ1-2, with 8 bases that match TRBD1. V gave up 6 bases and J gave up 3 bases; unmatched junction bases: 18. This CDR3 has 17 residues. CDR1 and CDR2 (germline): GTSNPN, SVGIG (reference sequence).

CDR3 region: CASSHGRTSGLYNEQFF. CDR3 sequence (DNA): TGCGCCAGCAGCCACGGACGGACTAGCGGGCTCTACAATGAGCAGTTCTTC. The chain joins TRBV4-1 to TRBJ2-1; 11 bases are shared with TRBD2. Germline trimming cut 3 bases from V and 3 bases from J; bases unmatched to any gene: 7. CDR3 length: 17 residues. Germline V gene lookup returns CDR1 MGHRA and CDR2 YSYEKL.

This sequence joins TRBV6-1 and TRBJ1-5; possibly TRBD1 for D (6 bases). CDR1 is MNHNS and CDR2 is SASEGT in the germline V gene. The CDR3 runs 13 residues. V lost 8 bases and J 4 bases, leaving 12 bases between the germline ends. The CDR3 sequence: CASRQESNQPQHF. CDR3 bases: TGTGCCAGCCGACAGGAGAGTAATCAGCCCCAGCATTTT.

The rearrangement links TRBV28 to TRBJ2-1; 7 positions match TRBD1. Unmatched junction bases numbered 16, after V lost 10 bases and J lost 4 bases. Germline CDR1 is MDHEN and CDR2 is SYDVKM. The CDR3 has 16 amino acids. CDR3 region: CATLTYDGQAYNEQFF. The CDR3 coding sequence is TGTGCCACCTTAACCTACGATGGACAGGCATACAATGAGCAGTTCTTC.

This clone appeared once. The rearrangement links TRBV27 to TRBJ2-3; TRBD2 matches at 7 bases. Trimming cost V 7 bases and J 6 bases; bases outside gene matches: 10. Germline assignment: CDR1 MNHEY and CDR2 SMNVEV (reference sequence). The CDR3 runs to 14 residues. The DNA of the CDR3 is TGTGCCAGCACGGTGACGAGCGGGGCCGATACGCAGTATTTT. Translated: CASTVTSGADTQYF.

The chain combines TRBV27 with TRBJ1-4; 8 bases agree with TRBD1. The CDR3 contains 15 residues. J gave up 7 bases and V 5 bases, and 9 bases lay outside the gene matches. Germline loops: CDR1 MNHEY, CDR2 SMNVEV (reference sequence). The CDR3 coding sequence is TGTGCCAGCAGTATCCGACAGGGGTTACGTGAAAAACTGTTTTTT. It translates to CASSIRQGLREKLFF.

This clone was seen once. The V gene is TRBV2, the J gene TRBJ2-7, with a weak D call TRBD2 (6 bases). The CDR3 runs 15 residues. V was pared by 2 bases and J by 7 bases, with 18 bases between. The germline gives CDR1 SNHLY, CDR2 FYNNEI. CDR3 residues: CASSESQRALREQYF. CDR3 coding DNA: TGTGCCAGCAGTGAATCCCAGCGGGCCTTGAGGGAGCAGTACTTC.

The chain recombines TRBV14 with TRBJ2-2; 10 bases agree with TRBD2. Per the germline V gene, CDR1 is SGHDN and CDR2 is FVKESK. This CDR3 is 17 amino acids long. J gave up 5 bases and V 0 bases, and 6 bases lay outside the gene matches. CDR3 in DNA: TGTGCCAGCAGCCAAGATCAGCGGGGGGGCATTACCGGGGAGCTGTTTTTT. Amino acids: CASSQDQRGGITGELFF. Supplemented by reference TRBV14 and TRBJ2-2, the full variable domain reads EAGVTQFPSHSVIEKGQTVTLRCDPISGHDNLYWYRRVMGKEIKFLLHFVKESKQDESGMPNNRFLAERTGGTYSTLKVQPAELEDSGVYFCASSQDQRGGITGELFFGEGSRLTVL.

As DNA, the CDR3 is TGTGCCAGCAGCTTTCAGAGGGGGTCTTATCAGCCCCAGCATTTT. It codes for CASSFQRGSYQPQHF. This sequence joins TRBV7-2 and TRBJ1-5; D perhaps matches TRBD1 (6 bases). V was trimmed by 3 bases and J by 5 bases, leaving 14 bases between them. Germline V gene sequence: CDR1 SGHTA, CDR2 FQGNSA. This CDR3 has 15 amino acids. The entire variable domain, with the rest obtained from reference TRBV7-2 and TRBJ1-5, is as follows: GAGVSQSPSNKVTEKGKDVELRCDPISGHTALYWYRQSLGQGLEFLIYFQGNSAPDKSGLPSDRFSAERTGGSVSTLTIQRTQQEDSAVYLCASSFQRGSYQPQHFGDGTRLSIL.

The chain recombines TRBV6-5 with TRBJ1-4, with a weak D call TRBD1 (6 bases). The germline gives CDR1 MNHEY, CDR2 SVGAGI. Trimming stripped 0 bases from V and 7 bases from J, with 12 bases between. The CDR3 is 15 residues long. The CDR3 protein is CASSYSRQGSEKLFF. The DNA of the CDR3 is TGTGCCAGCAGTTACTCGAGGCAGGGGAGTGAAAAACTGTTTTTT.

The V call is TRBV28, the J call TRBJ1-1, with TRBD1 matching over 9 bases. V gave up 6 bases and J gave up 1 base; unmatched junction bases: 6. Per germline, CDR1 MDHEN and CDR2 SYDVKM. CDR3 size: 15 residues. The CDR3 spells CASRAPGQGNTEAFF. The CDR3 nucleotides read TGTGCCAGCAGGGCCCCGGGACAGGGGAACACTGAAGCTTTCTTT.

This clone was picked up one time. The chain combines TRBV7-2 with TRBJ1-4; possible D gene TRBD1, 6 bases. The length of the CDR3 is 15 residues. V dropped 2 bases and J dropped 7 bases, with 14 bases sitting between them. The germline gives CDR1 SGHTA, CDR2 FQGNSA. The CDR3 here is CASSLRHRVGEKLFF. The CDR3 DNA reads TGTGCCAGCAGCTTACGGCACAGGGTGGGTGAAAAACTGTTTTTT.

The chain combines TRBV5-6 with TRBJ2-2; a possible D gene is TRBD2 (7 bases). CDR1 is SGHDT and CDR2 is YYEEEE in the germline V gene. V was clipped by 4 bases and J by 5 bases, with 24 bases between them. The CDR3 covers 18 residues. DNA for the CDR3: TGTGCCAGCAGCCCACTGAAGGGGAGGGGGAGGAGGACCGGGGAGCTGTTTTTT. Translating it yields CASSPLKGRGRRTGELFF.

The genes are TRBV5-1 and TRBJ2-7; 8 bases align to TRBD1. CDR1 SGHRS and CDR2 YFSETQ come from the germline V gene. Losses at the gene ends were 4 bases for V and 6 bases for J; bases not matched to a gene: 3. This CDR3 region has 12 residues. As DNA, the CDR3 is TGCGCCAGCAGCAAGGACAGGGCCGAGCAGTACTTC. This encodes CASSKDRAEQYF.

The chain has TRBV7-3 and TRBJ2-3; D possibly corresponds to TRBD1 (6 bases). CDR3 size: 13 residues. Trimming cost V 5 bases and J 6 bases, with 12 bases left between them. Per germline, CDR1 SGHTA and CDR2 FQGTGA. CDR3 nucleotide sequence: TGTGCCAGCAGCCGGGGACAACGGGATACGCAGTATTTT. It translates to CASSRGQRDTQYF.